What follows are 31 T cell receptor beta chains derived from one specimen sequenced in a study of T cell responses to AZD1222 COVID-19 vaccine. The assay was immunoSEQ multiplex PCR, and TCRdb's table has in-frame clones only and misses some. Here the sample spans approximately 80,000 clones, approximately 85% being singletons. The sample was peripheral blood, taken 28 days after the second AZD1222 dose. The receptors were gathered from an adult who received the AZD1222 COVID-19 vaccine.

The V and J genes are TRBV28 and TRBJ1-4; no clear D gene. CDR1 MDHEN and CDR2 SYDVKM come from the germline V gene. Deletions cut 3 bases from V and 8 bases from J, with 10 bases between. This CDR3 contains 13 residues. DNA for the CDR3: TGTGCCAGCAGTTTTAATTATGAAGAAAAACTGTTTTTT. Protein product: CASSFNYEEKLFF.

CDR3 coding DNA: TGTGCCAGCAGTTTTGCGGGGGTAAATGAAAAACTGTTTTTT. Protein sequence: CASSFAGVNEKLFF. This chain joins TRBV27 and TRBJ1-4, with D possibly matching TRBD1 (5 bases). Germline loops: CDR1 MNHEY, CDR2 SMNVEV (reference sequence). V lost 3 bases to trimming and J lost 5 bases, with 10 bases between them. The CDR3 spans 14 residues.

This chain connects TRBV2 to TRBJ2-7; 7 bases map to TRBD1. Looked up from germline, CDR1 is SNHLY and CDR2 is FYNNEI. The CDR3 totals 14 residues. V shed 7 bases, J shed 5 bases, and the junction held 11 bases outside the gene matches. The CDR3 spells CASTHLTGVDEQYF. CDR3 nucleotide sequence: TGTGCCAGCACCCATCTTACAGGGGTAGACGAGCAGTACTTC.

The rearrangement links TRBV12-5 to TRBJ2-1, with D perhaps TRBD1 (6 bases). There are 14 residues in the CDR3. Trimming removed 5 bases from V and 8 bases from J, with 16 bases in between. Germline CDR1 is LGHNT and CDR2 is FRNRAP. The chain's CDR3 is CASGPGTIDYEQFF. The CDR3 DNA is TGTGCTAGTGGTCCGGGGACAATAGACTATGAGCAGTTCTTC.

On this clone: Distinct nucleotide sequences in the sample also encode this CDR3. This chain joins TRBV7-2 and TRBJ2-6; D gene unclear. The germline V and J ends were trimmed by 1 base and 0 bases, with 7 bases remaining between them. Germline-derived CDR1 and CDR2 are SGHTA and FQGNSA. This CDR3 contains 16 residues. In DNA form, the CDR3 reads TGTGCCAGCAGCTTAGGGCCCACCTCTGGGGCCAACGTCCTGACTTTC. Translation: CASSLGPTSGANVLTF.

This sequence joins TRBV7-9 and TRBJ2-5; D is uncertain. The CDR3 has 12 amino acids. CDR1 is SEHNR, CDR2 FQNEAQ, per germline (reference sequence). V was shortened by 5 bases and J by 7 bases, with 11 bases between the two germline ends. CDR3 protein: CASSLQDGTQYF. The DNA of the CDR3 is TGTGCCAGCAGCCTCCAAGATGGGACCCAGTACTTC.

This chain uses TRBV15 with TRBJ1-6; D remains unclear. Trimming cost V 3 bases and J 4 bases, with 1 base left between them. The CDR3 contains 12 residues. The germline CDR1 and CDR2 sequences are LNHNV and YYDKDF (reference sequence). CDR3 in amino acids: CATSRYNSPLHF. CDR3 bases: TGTGCCACCAGCAGGTATAATTCACCCCTCCACTTT.

The chain recombines TRBV6-4 with TRBJ2-2; a weak D match, TRBD1 (5 bases). This CDR3 comprises 13 residues. Trimming took off 6 bases at V and 5 bases at J, with 10 bases between the two ends. From germline, CDR1 is MRHNA and CDR2 SNTAGT. CDR3 protein: CASRFQGTGELFF. The CDR3 nucleotides are TGTGCCAGCAGATTTCAGGGAACCGGGGAGCTGTTTTTT.

V usage is TRBV3-1 (or the pseudogene TRBV3-2) and J usage is TRBJ1-2; 8 bases match TRBD1. Unmatched junction bases numbered 6, after V lost 4 bases and J lost 2 bases. CDR3 length: 15 residues. The germline V gene encodes CDR1 LGHDT and CDR2 YNNKEL (reference sequence). The CDR3 reads CASSLWTGTNYGYTF. For the CDR3, the DNA is TGTGCCAGCAGCCTCTGGACAGGGACGAACTATGGCTACACCTTC.

J is TRBJ1-4 and V is TRBV5-6, with 7 bases matching TRBD1. Trimming took 4 bases from V and 0 from J; bases not matched to a gene: 12. This CDR3 comprises 18 residues. Germline loops: CDR1 SGHDT, CDR2 YYEEEE. This chain's CDR3 is CASSGTQGLVATNEKLFF. The DNA for the CDR3 is TGTGCCAGCAGCGGAACACAGGGGTTGGTCGCAACTAATGAAAAACTGTTTTTT.

J is TRBJ2-7 and V is TRBV3-1 (or the pseudogene TRBV3-2); tentative D call: TRBD2 (6 bases). CDR3 size: 13 residues. Trimming cost V 0 bases and J 10 bases, with 13 bases left between them. Germline CDR1 is LGHDT and CDR2 is YNNKEL (reference sequence). CDR3 region: CASSQDRRVPQYF. The CDR3 region has the DNA TGTGCCAGCAGCCAAGATAGGAGGGTCCCACAGTACTTC.

The V gene is TRBV2, the J gene TRBJ2-7, with TRBD1 identical over 7 bases. This CDR3 has 12 amino acids. The germline CDR1 and CDR2 sequences are SNHLY and FYNNEI. Trimming removed 6 bases from V and 6 bases from J; junction bases left unmatched: 5. CDR3 sequence reads: CASRLYRGEQYF. The CDR3 nucleotides read TGTGCCAGCAGACTATACAGGGGCGAGCAGTACTTC.

This chain connects TRBV28 to TRBJ1-1; D gene unclear. The V end lost 7 bases, the J end lost 8 bases, and 14 bases lay between the germline ends. The germline CDR1 and CDR2 sequences are MDHEN and SYDVKM. This CDR3 is 12 amino acids long. This chain's CDR3 is CASTMRRREAFF. CDR3 bases: TGTGCCAGCACTATGAGGAGGCGGGAAGCTTTCTTT.

In its sample, this clone was seen a few times. The gene calls are TRBV27 and TRBJ1-5; 10 nucleotides agree with TRBD1. The CDR3 runs to 14 residues. Germline V gene lookup returns CDR1 MNHEY and CDR2 SMNVEV (reference sequence). The V and J ends lost 4 bases and 8 bases, in that order; junction bases with no gene match: 5. The DNA of the CDR3 is TGTGCCAGCAGTTCAGACAGGGGGCAGGAGCCCCAGCATTTT. Its translation: CASSSDRGQEPQHF.

The genes are TRBV9 and TRBJ1-2; D possibly corresponds to TRBD1 (5 bases). CDR1 is SGDLS, CDR2 YYNGEE, per germline. Between the trimmed V and J ends, which lost 3 bases and 1 base, there was a span of 19 bases. This CDR3 spans 17 amino acids. CDR3 sequence reads: CASSGDPWDSLNYGYTF. The CDR3 DNA reads TGTGCCAGCAGCGGTGACCCTTGGGACTCGCTTAACTATGGCTACACCTTC.

The chain links TRBV24-1 to TRBJ2-1; D is possibly TRBD2 (7 bases). The CDR3 is 14 residues long. V lost 10 bases to trimming and J lost 7 bases, with 19 bases between them. Germline CDR1 is KGHDR and CDR2 is SFDVKD. CDR3 nucleotide sequence: TGTGCCACGGGGGGCCGGGGGGCAAAAAATGAGCAGTTCTTC. Translating it yields CATGGRGAKNEQFF.

This clone has a single count. The chain links TRBV7-9 to TRBJ1-2, with a possible D match to TRBD1 (5 bases). CDR3 length: 13 residues. The germline gives CDR1 SEHNR, CDR2 FQNEAQ (reference sequence). V was cut by 1 base and J by 5 bases, with 8 bases left in between. CDR3 nucleotides: TGTGCCAGCAGCTTAGACGGGGCTTATGGCTACACCTTC. As protein: CASSLDGAYGYTF.

The chain combines TRBV18 with TRBJ1-6, with unresolved D. The V end was cut by 2 bases, the J end by 7 bases, with 9 bases between. Germline CDR1 KGHSH, CDR2 LQKENI. The CDR3 is 14 residues long. In DNA form, the CDR3 reads TGTGCCAGCTCACCAGAGGGTGGGAATTCACCCCTCCACTTT. Amino acid sequence: CASSPEGGNSPLHF. Filled out from reference TRBV18 and TRBJ1-6, the complete variable domain reads NAGVMQNPRHLVRRRGQEARLRCSPMKGHSHVYWYRQLPEEGLKFMVYLQKENIIDESGMPKERFSAEFPKEGPSILRIQQVVRGDSAAYFCASSPEGGNSPLHFGNGTRLTVT.

The chain recombines TRBV7-2 with TRBJ2-2, with 11 bases matching TRBD2. The germline gives CDR1 SGHTA, CDR2 FQGNSA. The CDR3 totals 17 residues. J lost 6 bases, V lost 0 bases, and 6 bases had no gene match. The CDR3 DNA reads as TGTGCCAGCAGCTTAGCCATAGCGGGAGGGCGTCCCGGGGAGCTGTTTTTT. Translation: CASSLAIAGGRPGELFF.

This chain uses TRBV6-1 with TRBJ1-1, with D maybe TRBD1 (5 bases). Per germline, CDR1 MNHNS and CDR2 SASEGT. Trimming took off 1 base at V and 1 base at J, with 7 bases between the two ends. This CDR3 comprises 14 residues. Here the CDR3 DNA reads TGTGCCAGCAGTGAAGGCGGGGGGAACACTGAAGCTTTCTTT. Its translation: CASSEGGGNTEAFF.

The table lists this clone with a few counts. The chain joins TRBV2 to TRBJ2-3; possibly TRBD2 for D (5 bases). Looked up from germline, CDR1 is SNHLY and CDR2 is FYNNEI. Deletions cut 6 bases from V and 7 bases from J, with 11 bases between. The length of the CDR3 is 12 residues. CDR3 sequence reads: CASSLTTNTQYF. CDR3 nucleotide sequence: TGTGCCAGCAGCCTGACTACAAATACGCAGTATTTT.

The chain has TRBV27 and TRBJ1-1; D remains ambiguous. Deletions cut 11 bases from V and 5 bases from J, with 15 bases between. Germline assignment: CDR1 MNHEY and CDR2 SMNVEV (reference sequence). This CDR3 contains 12 residues. The CDR3 DNA follows: TGTGCCCCCAGTATTAGACGGACTGAAGCTTTCTTT. Its translation: CAPSIRRTEAFF.

The chain recombines TRBV23-1 with TRBJ2-2; D is possibly TRBD1 (6 bases). TRBV23-1 qualifies as an ORF whose function is uncertain. The CDR3 covers 17 residues. Deletions cut 4 bases from V and 2 bases from J, with 17 bases between. CDR3 in DNA: TGCGCCAGCAGTCGACCTACAGGGATCGACAACACCGGGGAGCTGTTTTTT. Translated, it gives CASSRPTGIDNTGELFF.

The chain is built from TRBV7-2 and TRBJ2-5; TRBD1 is a possible D gene (5 bases). Germline CDR1 reads SGHTA; CDR2 reads FQGNSA. V was trimmed by 2 bases and J by 4 bases, leaving 11 bases between them. The CDR3 runs to 14 residues. The CDR3 coding sequence is TGTGCCAGCAGCTTACTGGGCCAGGGAGAGACCCAGTACTTC. Protein: CASSLLGQGETQYF.

The gene calls are TRBV6-1 and TRBJ1-6; D not resolved. The CDR3 sequence is 15 residues long. The germline CDR1 and CDR2 sequences are MNHNS and SASEGT. Between the trimmed V and J ends, which lost 1 base and 5 bases, there was a span of 9 bases. The CDR3 loop reads CASSEGVIHNSPLHF. CDR3 DNA sequence: TGTGCCAGCAGTGAAGGGGTTATACATAATTCACCCCTCCACTTT.

This chain uses TRBV2 with TRBJ1-6, with a weak D call TRBD1 (5 bases). CDR1 and CDR2 from the germline V gene are SNHLY and FYNNEI. The V and J ends lost 6 bases and 4 bases respectively, with 16 bases between them. The CDR3 spans 16 residues. The CDR3 nucleotides read TGTGCCAGCAGGTCCCGGGGGTCTGGTTATAATTCACCCCTCCACTTT. Translated: CASRSRGSGYNSPLHF.

The chain combines TRBV7-2 with TRBJ1-3; TRBD1 agrees at 9 bases. Germline CDR1 reads SGHTA; CDR2 reads FQGNSA. V lost 5 bases and J lost 3; bases outside the gene matches: 8. CDR3 length: 16 amino acids. This CDR3 is CASSQGTGFGGNTIYF. CDR3 sequence (DNA): TGTGCCAGCAGCCAAGGGACAGGGTTCGGTGGAAACACCATATATTTT.

This clone was seen more than once but under ten times. The gene calls are TRBV7-2 and TRBJ1-2; D uncertain. Germline CDR1 is SGHTA and CDR2 is FQGNSA. The CDR3 is 15 residues long. Trimming pared 0 bases from V and 5 bases from J, leaving 13 bases between. The CDR3 sequence is CASSLASRMGYGYTF. The CDR3, as DNA: TGTGCCAGCAGCTTAGCGTCCAGGATGGGGTATGGCTACACCTTC.

The chain combines TRBV19 with TRBJ2-5; D perhaps matches TRBD1 (6 bases). Per germline, CDR1 LNHDA and CDR2 SQIVND (reference sequence). V lost 7 bases, J lost 5 bases, and 14 bases lay in between. This CDR3 spans 13 amino acids. In DNA, the CDR3 is TGTGCCAGTAAGCCGGGACAACGGGAGACCCAGTACTTC. It is translated as CASKPGQRETQYF.

The chain combines TRBV19 with TRBJ2-7; D is unclear. This CDR3 contains 12 residues. Germline lookup yields CDR1 LNHDA and CDR2 SQIVND (reference sequence). V lost 4 bases, J lost 0 bases, and 4 bases lay in between. The CDR3 DNA reads as TGTGCCAGTAGTACGAACTCCTACGAGCAGTACTTC. It is translated as CASSTNSYEQYF. Drawing the rest from reference TRBV19 and TRBJ2-7, the complete variable domain is DGGITQSPKYLFRKEGQNVTLSCEQNLNHDAMYWYRQDPGQGLRLIYYSQIVNDFQKGDIAEGYSVSREKKESFPLTVTSAQKNPTAFYLCASSTNSYEQYFGPGTRLTVT.

The rearrangement joins TRBV9 to TRBJ1-2; unclear D gene. Germline lookup yields CDR1 SGDLS and CDR2 YYNGEE. The V gene lost 4 bases and the J gene lost 8 bases, with 15 bases spanning the gap. The CDR3 length is 13 residues. The chain's CDR3 is CASSSTASWGYTF. CDR3 in DNA: TGTGCCAGCAGCAGTACAGCATCGTGGGGCTACACCTTC.